This T cell receptor beta chain was recorded in a study of T cells expressing NK-cell markers. For each CDR3 protein, TCRdb gives one entry from its re-call of the 5' RACE reads, without DNA. The listing records 150,000 to 200,000 distinct CDR3 sequences. This CDR3 is built from 14 residues. The germline gives CDR1 SGHRS, CDR2 YFSETQ. Whole-study findings and limits: Also leading the CD3+CD56-NKG2C+ fraction in a few donors were these clonotypes.

A remark on this clonotype: Its antigen is still unknown.

The chain links TRBV5-1 to TRBJ2-5; the TCRdb D gene call, TRBD2, has no DNA to confirm it. The clonotype comes from a woman between 18 and 69 years old in good health. The sequencing sample was made of blood T cells: a sorted CD56 or NKG2C T cell subset, CD4+ or CD8+ T cells, or bulk PBMC T cells (not recorded which). The CDR3 loop is CASSRGGGQETQYF.